This TCR beta chain was identified in a study of blood T cells in healthy people across ages. There are 17 residues in the CDR3. Germline CDR1 reads SGHVS; CDR2 reads FQNEAQ. V was shortened by 1 base and J by 0 bases, with 16 bases between the two germline ends. General study results and limits: When set beside aged donors, long-lived donors presented more naive CD4+ cells and higher diversity.

With a J-beta primer mix and a sample-barcoded 5' primer, a second PCR ran about 6 to 11 cycles. TCRdb reanalysed the 5' RACE reads using MiXCR and keeps one entry per CDR3 protein. The sample has nearly 1 million distinct CDR3 sequences, just over 50% seen once. At least 5.5 micrograms of total RNA were extracted per sample. In its sample, this clonotype was seen many times. The antigen is unknown. The clonotype originates from a woman in her sixties in good health. J is TRBJ2-7 and V is TRBV7-8, with D hard to call. Input material: blood. The CDR3 DNA reads as TGTGCCAGCAGCTTAGGGTCGGGCTTACAAGACTCCTACGAGCAGTACTTC. Protein sequence: CASSLGSGLQDSYEQYF.